One TCR beta chain is described in this entry. Its cognate antigen has yet to be identified. Per-base quality was not reported, and no clone a single base away is much larger than it. These data come from a study of T cells in localized non-small cell lung cancer (TCRdb year 2020). Broadly, across the study: Comparing tumors with uninvolved tumor-adjacent lungs, the study looked at the T cell repertoires of approximately 250 patients with early-stage NSCLC. The cohort comprised around 250 treatment-naïve NSCLC patients with resected, localized lung tumors. NSCLC patients had a mean age of roughly 64 years, and around 140 were male and 107 female.

The immunoSEQ Assay was used to sequence TCR beta CDR3 regions from DNA. Per the source publication's procedure: T cell density was computed as TCR beta template counts normalized to usable DNA estimated by amplifying housekeeping genes. Richness was estimated using the preseqR package, with extrapolation to 400,000 templates for PBMC samples and to 120,000 templates for tissue samples. Clonality was calculated as one minus Pielou's evenness. Tissue-enriched TCRs were identified through differential abundance testing performed on productive amino-acid clonotypes, with a minimum total count of 5 and an alpha of 0.1. The Jaccard Index and the Morisita Overlap Index were used to measure repertoire overlap between compartments. GLIPH grouped TCR beta CDR3s together with public tetramer-defined viral CDR3s, and a viral motif had to include at least three viral sequences and also show V-gene enrichment. What TCRdb holds here is the immuneACCESS table cut down to in-frame rearrangements. Part of the clones is not present; checked against another copy, under half of the missing clones reflect an unresolved V gene, and the others are unexplained. That table gives V, J and clone size, and the DNA gave D and trimming. The sample table records 50,000 or so clones; around 86% of these occur just once. 20% of the sample goes to the ten largest clones.

At diagnosis, tumor, uninvolved tumor-adjacent lung and peripheral blood were collected and then preserved as a mix of FFPE and fresh-frozen material. For TCR repertoire profiling, blood samples were analyzed as peripheral blood mononuclear cells. The research as a whole found: Uninvolved tumor-adjacent lung showed the highest T cell clonality, higher than tumor, which suggests more focused antigenic responses in the uninvolved tumor-adjacent lung. Higher blood T cell density associated with longer overall survival, while higher adjacent-lung clonality associated with shorter survival. Because the study design was exploratory, TCR variables were selected using unadjusted p-values without false-discovery rate correction. A median of 57 of the top 100 tumor clones were detected in paired uninvolved adjacent lung, and around 27 of these tumor clones were also found among the top 100 clones of the paired uninvolved adjacent lung. Because multi-region tumor sequencing was not performed, intratumor heterogeneity could not be ruled out.

Between the V and J ends, shortened by 7 bases and 0 bases respectively, the junction contains 14 bases. From cysteine to phenylalanine, the CDR3 is 15 amino acids long. The only DNA kept is the CDR3, 45 bases in frame from the first base. Reading the germline V gene (reference sequence) gives CDR1 WNHNN and CDR2 SYGVQD. Sequences were derived from peripheral blood, sampled before any cancer treatment. The rearranged chain carries TRBV10-1 and TRBJ2-3; TRBD1 is perhaps the D gene, given 6 matching bases. The sequence derives from a female donor of 60 years or more with stage II squamous cell lung carcinoma. The nucleotide sequence is TGCGCCAGCACCCCAGGGGATACTAGCACAGATACGCAGTATTTT. Its coded protein is CASTPGDTSTDTQYF.